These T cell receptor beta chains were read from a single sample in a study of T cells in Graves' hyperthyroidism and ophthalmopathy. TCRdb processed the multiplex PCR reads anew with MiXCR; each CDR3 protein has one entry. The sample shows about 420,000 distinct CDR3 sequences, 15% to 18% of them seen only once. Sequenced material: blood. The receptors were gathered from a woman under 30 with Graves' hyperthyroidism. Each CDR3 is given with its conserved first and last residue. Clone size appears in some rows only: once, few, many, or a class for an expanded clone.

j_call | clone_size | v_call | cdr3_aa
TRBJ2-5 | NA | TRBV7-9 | CAGGGLAGVQGETQYF
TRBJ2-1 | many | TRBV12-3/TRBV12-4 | CASSPPQGAGERGEQFF
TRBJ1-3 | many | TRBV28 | CASSSSGGPARGNTIYF
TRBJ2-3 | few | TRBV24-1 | CATSLDTSTDTQYF
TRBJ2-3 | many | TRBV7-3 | CASSSTRSTDTQYF
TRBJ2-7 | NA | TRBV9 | CASSARSVPYEQYF
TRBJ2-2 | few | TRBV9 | CASSAPFRGSNTGELFF
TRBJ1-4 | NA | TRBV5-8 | CANSSTGAGGEKLFF
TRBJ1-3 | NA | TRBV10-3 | CAISDMISGNTIYF
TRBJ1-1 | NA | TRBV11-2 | CASSLAFLTGGLNTEAFF
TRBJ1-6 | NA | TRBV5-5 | CASSLAEGTHNSPLHF
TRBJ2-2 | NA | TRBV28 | CASTRQGDNTGELFF
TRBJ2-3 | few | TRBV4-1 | CASSQGSLREAQYF
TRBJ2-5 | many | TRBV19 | CASSSVGLQETQYF
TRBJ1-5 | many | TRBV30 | CAWMRPGTGNQPQHF
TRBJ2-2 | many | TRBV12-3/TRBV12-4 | CASSFRDTGELFF
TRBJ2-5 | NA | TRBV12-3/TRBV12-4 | CASRRDRGQETQYF
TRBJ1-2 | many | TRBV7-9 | CASSLEGKNYGYTF
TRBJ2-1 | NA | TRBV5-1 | CASSLAGTSGINEQFF
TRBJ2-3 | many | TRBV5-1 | CASRAAGGLLDTDTQYF
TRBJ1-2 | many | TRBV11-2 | CASSRDRGLGYTF
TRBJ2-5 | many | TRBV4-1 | CASSQVLRDDQETQYF
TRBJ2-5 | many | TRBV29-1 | CSVPLYADRETQYF
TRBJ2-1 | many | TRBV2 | CASRTQGALYEQFF
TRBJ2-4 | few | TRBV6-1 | CASNNRGEAKNIQYF
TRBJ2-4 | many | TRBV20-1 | CSASGATLAKNIQYF
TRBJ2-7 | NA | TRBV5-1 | CASSLGIDSWAYEQYF
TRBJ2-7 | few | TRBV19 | CASSMGQQYF
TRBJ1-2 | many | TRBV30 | CAWIHHLGIIGYGYTF
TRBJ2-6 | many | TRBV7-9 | CASSSWTGSGANVLTF
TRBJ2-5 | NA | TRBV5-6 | CASSPTGRGKETQYF
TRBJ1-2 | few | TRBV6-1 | CASSPGFGGYTF
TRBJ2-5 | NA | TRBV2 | CASSYSHRTGMRRETQYF
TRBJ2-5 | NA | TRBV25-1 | CASSEYIGGTQYF
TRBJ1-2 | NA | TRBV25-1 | CASSGGQVTTTNYGYTF
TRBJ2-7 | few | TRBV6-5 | CASSYSRAGASYEQYF
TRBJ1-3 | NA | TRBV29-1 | CNGRWDRSSGNTIYF
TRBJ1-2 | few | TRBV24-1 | CATSDRGDRGGLYGYTF
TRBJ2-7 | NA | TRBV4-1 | CASSQRRKEYEQYF
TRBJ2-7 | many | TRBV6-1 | CASSEAKGVRGPEQYF
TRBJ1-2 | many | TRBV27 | CASSLSRQPNYGYTF
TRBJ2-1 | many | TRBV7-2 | CASSPTGTSSYNEQFF
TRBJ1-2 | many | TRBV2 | CASGGTGGPFGGYTF
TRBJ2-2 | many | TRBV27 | CASSFPGGTPGELFF
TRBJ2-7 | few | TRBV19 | CASSYRGFYEQYF
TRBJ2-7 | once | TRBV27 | CASSLGWPAGAYEQYF
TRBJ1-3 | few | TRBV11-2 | CASSLGEWGNTIYF
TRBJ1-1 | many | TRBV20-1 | CSAVTTVMNTEAFF